This TCR beta chain comes out of a study of blood T cell repertoires in COVID-19 (dated by TCRdb to 2018 to 2020). About the full investigation: Samples covering the acute and convalescent phases of COVID-19 were provided by collaborators in the United States, Italy and Spain. Nearly every sample came with metadata listing a de-identified subject ID, COVID-19 status, age in years and sex. The prospective study material was composed of cDNA or gDNA derived from T cells, B-cell-depleted T cells, or PBMCs. The samples were drawn from two sources: the first 160 participants of the ongoing ImmuneRACE study, and fewer than 1,500 subjects contributed by 6 global collaborators. The repertoires were released in a freely available public database intended as a resource for research on the immune response to SARS-CoV-2. Subjects who had been exposed to COVID-19, were actively infected with it, or had recovered from it provided the deeply sampled blood TCRbeta repertoires that made up the dataset. Where available, HLA class I and class II types were obtained from metadata supplied by the sample provider rather than from assay-based typing.

The germline V gene provides CDR1 SGHVS and CDR2 FQNEAQ. Taken from cysteine to phenylalanine, the CDR3 has 13 residues. CDR3 DNA is the only sequence kept; it has 39 bases, read in frame from the first base. The V end loses 0 bases and the J end loses 3 bases, and a stretch of 5 bases separates them. The collaborating institutions used their own protocols to collect whole blood in K2EDTA tubes. For TCRbeta analysis, collaborator samples were shipped as frozen whole blood, as isolated PBMCs, or as DNA extracted from either sample type. Results and caveats for the whole study, not just this receptor: The amount of clinical and demographic metadata varied by source and participant and was provided uncurated.

TCRbeta CDR3 regions were amplified from genomic DNA using the immunoSEQ Assay, a bias-controlled multiplex PCR. Per the source publication's procedure: The number of nucleated cells in each sample was estimated by amplification of reference gene primers within the assay. To quantify the absolute abundance of each unique TCRbeta CDR3 rearrangement, sequence reads were collapsed and filtered. For each sample, productive Simpson clonality was calculated by taking the square root of Simpson's diversity index across productive rearrangements. TCRdb mirrors the immuneACCESS table, restricted to in-frame sequences. Some clones are absent from its copies; in checked studies, under half trace to an unresolved V gene, and the reason for the others is unknown. V and J calls and clone size are given by that table; D and trimming were obtained from the DNA. This sample is represented by over 130,000 clones; around 85% of them were singletons. Together, the top ten hold about 3.2% of the sample.

As to this clone: Its antigen is not yet known. Per-base qualities were not stored, and no clone one base away is much larger.

Specimen: peripheral blood. The V gene is TRBV7-8 and the J gene is TRBJ1-1, with the D gene call left open. This TCR was recovered from a man in his fifties with acute or convalescent COVID-19. The CDR3 protein: CASSLAEDTEAFF. The sequenced DNA is TGTGCCAGCAGCTTAGCAGAGGACACTGAAGCTTTCTTT.